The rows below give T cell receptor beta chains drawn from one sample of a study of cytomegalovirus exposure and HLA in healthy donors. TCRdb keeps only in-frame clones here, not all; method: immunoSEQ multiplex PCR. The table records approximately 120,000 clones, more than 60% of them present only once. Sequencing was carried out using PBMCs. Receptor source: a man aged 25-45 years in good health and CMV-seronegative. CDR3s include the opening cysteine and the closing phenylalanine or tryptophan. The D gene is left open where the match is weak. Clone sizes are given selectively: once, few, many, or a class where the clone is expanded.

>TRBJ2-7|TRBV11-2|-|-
TGTGCCAGCAGCCCACTCCGCGGGCTCTACGAGCAGTACTTC
CASSPLRGLYEQYF
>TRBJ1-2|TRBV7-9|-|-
TGTGCCAGCAGCTTAGCCATCCCCGGCAGGGGCAGGTATGGCTACACCTTC
CASSLAIPGRGRYGYTF
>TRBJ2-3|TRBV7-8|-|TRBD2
TGTGCCAGCAGCTTGTATACTAGCGGAAGCACAGATACGCAGTATTTT
CASSLYTSGSTDTQYF
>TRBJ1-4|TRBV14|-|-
TGTGCCAGCAGCCAAGATAGCGGGACGGTGAATGAAAAACTGTTTTTT
CASSQDSGTVNEKLFF
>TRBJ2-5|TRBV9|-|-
TGTGCCAGCAGCGTAGCAGGGGGGCACAAAGAGACCCAGTACTTC
CASSVAGGHKETQYF
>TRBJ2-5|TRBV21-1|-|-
TGTGCCAGCAGCGCCCGAAAGCGGGGGTGTTTCCAAGAGACCCAGTACTTC
CASSARKRGCFQETQYF
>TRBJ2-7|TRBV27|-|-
TGTGCCAGCAGTTTATGGGGCCCTGGCCAGAGCCACGAGCAGTACTTC
CASSLWGPGQSHEQYF
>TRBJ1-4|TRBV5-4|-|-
TGTGCCAGCGGCACCAAACAGTCAGGAGGCGAAAAACTGTTTTTT
CASGTKQSGGEKLFF
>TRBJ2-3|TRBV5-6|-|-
TGTGCCAGCAGCTTGGGGCTTGTCACAGATACGCAGTATTTT
CASSLGLVTDTQYF
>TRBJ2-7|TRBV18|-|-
TGTGCCAGCTCCCGAGACTACGAGCAGTACTTC
CASSRDYEQYF
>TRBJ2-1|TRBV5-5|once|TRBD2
TGTGCCAGCAGCTTCGGGGGGGCTAGCGCGAGGTACAATGAGCAGTTCTTC
CASSFGGASARYNEQFF
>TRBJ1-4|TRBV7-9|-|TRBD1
TGTGCCAGCAGCCCGCAATTCGGACAGGAACGACAGGAAAAACTGTTTTTT
CASSPQFGQERQEKLFF
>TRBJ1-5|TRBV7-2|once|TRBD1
TGTGCCAGCAGCCCTCAGACAGGGAACAATCAGCCCCAGCATTTT
CASSPQTGNNQPQHF
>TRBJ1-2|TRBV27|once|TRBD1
TGTGCCAGCAGCCCCGGGACAGGACACTATGGCTACACCTTC
CASSPGTGHYGYTF
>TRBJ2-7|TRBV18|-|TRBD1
TGTGCCAGCTCACCTCCGGGACAGGGACGGTCCGAGCAGTACTTC
CASSPPGQGRSEQYF
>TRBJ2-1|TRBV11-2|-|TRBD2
TGTGCCAGCAGCCGAGGGACTAGCAATGAGCAGTTCTTC
CASSRGTSNEQFF
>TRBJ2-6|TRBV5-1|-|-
TGCGCCAGCAGCTTGGGCCTAGCCCCCTCTGGGGCCAACGTCCTGACTTTC
CASSLGLAPSGANVLTF
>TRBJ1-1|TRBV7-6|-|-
TGTGCCAGCAGCTTAGCGGGGAGAGACACTGAAGCTTTCTTT
CASSLAGRDTEAFF
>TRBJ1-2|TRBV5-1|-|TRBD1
TGCGCCAGCAGCCCGGGACAGGGAGATGGCTACACCTTC
CASSPGQGDGYTF
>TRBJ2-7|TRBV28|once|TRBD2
TGTGCCAGCAGTCTAGTTCCGGGGGGATTCTTTTCCTACGAGCAGTACTTT
CASSLVPGGFFSYEQYF
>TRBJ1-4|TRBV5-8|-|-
TGTGCCAGCAGCTTGCAGGGCTTGAATGAAAAACTGTTTTTT
CASSLQGLNEKLFF
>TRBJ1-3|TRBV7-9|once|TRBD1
TGTGCCAGCAGCTCGGGACAGAGCTCTGGAAACACCATATATTTT
CASSSGQSSGNTIYF
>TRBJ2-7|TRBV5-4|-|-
TGTGCCAGCAGCTTGGGGGGCACCGTCTCCTACGAGCAGTACTTC
CASSLGGTVSYEQYF
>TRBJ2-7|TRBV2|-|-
TGTGCCAGCAGAACAGGACAAATTTACTACGAGCAGTACTTC
CASRTGQIYYEQYF
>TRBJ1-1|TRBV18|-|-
TGTGCCAGCTCACTGGGACGGGGGGGTAACACTGAAGCTTTCTTT
CASSLGRGGNTEAFF
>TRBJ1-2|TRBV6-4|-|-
TGTGCCAGCAGTTCTCCGTATCCCCCCAGACAGGCAAAAAACTATGGCTACACCTTC
CASSSPYPPRQAKNYGYTF
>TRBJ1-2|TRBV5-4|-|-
TGTGCCAGCAGCTTGGATCTTGGCTACACCTTC
CASSLDLGYTF
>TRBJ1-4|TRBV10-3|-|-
TGTGCGTGTGGGCGTACTAATGAAAAACTGTTTTTT
CACGRTNEKLFF
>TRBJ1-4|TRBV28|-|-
TGTGCCAGCAGTGAATCGGGCTCCGCTCAGGGAAAACTGTTTTTT
CASSESGSAQGKLFF
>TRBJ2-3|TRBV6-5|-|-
TGTGCCAGCAGTTACTATGGGGGAGGGGGAGATACGCAGTATTTT
CASSYYGGGGDTQYF
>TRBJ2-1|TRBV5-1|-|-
TGCGCCAGCAGCTTTGGTTCTCCGGGGAGTGAGCAGTTCTTC
CASSFGSPGSEQFF
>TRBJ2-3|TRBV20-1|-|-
TGCAGTGCCTCGGGCACAGATACGCAGTATTTT
CSASGTDTQYF
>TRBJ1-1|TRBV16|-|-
TGTGCCAGCAGTCTCTCTGGGGGCGGAAGAAGGGACACTGAAGCTTTCTTT
CASSLSGGGRRDTEAFF